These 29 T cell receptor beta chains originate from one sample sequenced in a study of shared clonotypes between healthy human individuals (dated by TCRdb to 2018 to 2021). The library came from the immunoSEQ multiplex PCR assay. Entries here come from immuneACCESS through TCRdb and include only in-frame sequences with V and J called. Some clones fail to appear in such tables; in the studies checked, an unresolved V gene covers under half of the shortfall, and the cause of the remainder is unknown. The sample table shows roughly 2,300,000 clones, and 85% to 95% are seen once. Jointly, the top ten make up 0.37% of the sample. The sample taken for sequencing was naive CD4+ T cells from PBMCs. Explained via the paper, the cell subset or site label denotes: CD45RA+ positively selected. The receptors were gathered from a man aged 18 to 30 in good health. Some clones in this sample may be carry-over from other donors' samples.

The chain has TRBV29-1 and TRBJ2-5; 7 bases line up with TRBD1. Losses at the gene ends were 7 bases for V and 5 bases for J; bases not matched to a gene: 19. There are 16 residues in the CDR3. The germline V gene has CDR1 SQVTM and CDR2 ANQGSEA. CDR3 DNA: TGCAGCGCTGAGGGACAGAGCACATGGGGATGGGAGACCCAGTACTTC. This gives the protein CSAEGQSTWGWETQYF. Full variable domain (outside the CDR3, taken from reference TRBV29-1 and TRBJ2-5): SAVISQKPSRDICQRGTSLTIQCQVDSQVTMMFWYRQQPGQSLTLIATANQGSEATYESGFVIDKFPISRPNLTFSTLTVSNMSPEDSSIYLCSAEGQSTWGWETQYFGPGTRLLVL.

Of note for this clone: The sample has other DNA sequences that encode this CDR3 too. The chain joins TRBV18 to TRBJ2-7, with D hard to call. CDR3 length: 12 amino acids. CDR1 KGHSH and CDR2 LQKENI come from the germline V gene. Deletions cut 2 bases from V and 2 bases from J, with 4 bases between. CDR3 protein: CASSPGAYEQYF. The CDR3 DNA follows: TGTGCCAGCTCACCAGGAGCCTACGAGCAGTACTTC.

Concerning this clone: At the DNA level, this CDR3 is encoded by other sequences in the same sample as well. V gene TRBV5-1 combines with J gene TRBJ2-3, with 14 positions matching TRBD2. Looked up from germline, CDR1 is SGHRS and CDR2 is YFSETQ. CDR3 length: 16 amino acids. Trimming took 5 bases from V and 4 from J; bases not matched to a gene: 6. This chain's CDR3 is CASSPGTSGSSDTQYF. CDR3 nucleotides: TGCGCCAGCAGTCCCGGGACTAGCGGGAGCTCAGATACGCAGTATTTT.

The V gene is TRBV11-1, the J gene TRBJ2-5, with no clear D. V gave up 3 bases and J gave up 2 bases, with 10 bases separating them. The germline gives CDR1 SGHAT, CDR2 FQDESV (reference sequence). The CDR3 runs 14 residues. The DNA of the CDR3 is TGTGCCAGCAGCTTGAACTGGAAACAAGAGACCCAGTACTTC. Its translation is CASSLNWKQETQYF.

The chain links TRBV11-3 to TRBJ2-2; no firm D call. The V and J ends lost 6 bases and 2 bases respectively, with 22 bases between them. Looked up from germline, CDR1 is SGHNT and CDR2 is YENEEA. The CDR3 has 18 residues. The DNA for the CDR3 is TGTGCCAGCAGTCCTACGCAAGGTGCGGTTTTAAACACCGGGGAGCTGTTTTTT. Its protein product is CASSPTQGAVLNTGELFF.

The CDR3 protein is CASRGQENYGYTF. CDR3 in DNA: TGTGCCAGCCGGGGACAGGAGAACTATGGCTACACCTTC. J is TRBJ1-2 and V is TRBV28; 8 nucleotides agree with TRBD1. This CDR3 spans 13 amino acids. V lost 8 bases and J lost 2; bases outside the gene matches: 4. Germline assignment: CDR1 MDHEN and CDR2 SYDVKM.

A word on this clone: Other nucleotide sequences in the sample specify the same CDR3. CDR3 sequence reads: CASRTGGTGELFF. Written as DNA, the CDR3 is TGTGCCAGTAGGACTGGGGGAACCGGGGAGCTGTTTTTT. The chain uses TRBV6-1 and TRBJ2-2, with D tentatively TRBD1 or TRBD2 (5 bases each). The CDR3 length is 13 residues. Trimming stripped 9 bases from V and 5 bases from J, with 13 bases between. CDR1 is MNHNS and CDR2 is SASEGT in the germline V gene.

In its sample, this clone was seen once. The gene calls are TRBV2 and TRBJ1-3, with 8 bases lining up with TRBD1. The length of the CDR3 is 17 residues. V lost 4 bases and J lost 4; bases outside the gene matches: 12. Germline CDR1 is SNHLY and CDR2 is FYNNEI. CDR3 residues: CASSGSRGRGPGNTIYF. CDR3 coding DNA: TGTGCCAGCAGTGGAAGCCGGGGCAGGGGGCCCGGAAACACCATATATTTT. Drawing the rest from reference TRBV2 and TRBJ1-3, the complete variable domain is EPEVTQTPSHQVTQMGQEVILRCVPISNHLYFYWYRQILGQKVEFLVSFYNNEISEKSEIFDDQFSVERPDGSNFTLKIRSTKLEDSAMYFCASSGSRGRGPGNTIYFGEGSWLTVV.

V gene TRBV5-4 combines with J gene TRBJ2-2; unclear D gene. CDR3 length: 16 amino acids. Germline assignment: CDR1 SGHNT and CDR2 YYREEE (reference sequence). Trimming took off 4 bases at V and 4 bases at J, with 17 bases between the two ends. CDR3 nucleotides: TGTGCCAGCAGCCGGACGGCCCGATCGGGCACCGGGGAGCTGTTTTTT. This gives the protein CASSRTARSGTGELFF.

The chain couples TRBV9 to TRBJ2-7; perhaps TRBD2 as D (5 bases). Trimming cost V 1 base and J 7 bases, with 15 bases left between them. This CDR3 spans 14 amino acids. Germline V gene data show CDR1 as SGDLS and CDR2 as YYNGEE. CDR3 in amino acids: CASSVSSNRGEQYF. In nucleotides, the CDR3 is TGTGCCAGCAGCGTAAGCTCCAACCGAGGGGAGCAGTACTTC.

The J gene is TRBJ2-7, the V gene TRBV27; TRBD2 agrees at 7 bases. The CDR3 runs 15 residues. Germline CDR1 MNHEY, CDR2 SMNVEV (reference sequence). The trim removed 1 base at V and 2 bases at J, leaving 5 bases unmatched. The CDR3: CASSLYLAEPYEQYF. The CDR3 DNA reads TGTGCCAGCAGTTTATATCTAGCGGAGCCCTACGAGCAGTACTTC.

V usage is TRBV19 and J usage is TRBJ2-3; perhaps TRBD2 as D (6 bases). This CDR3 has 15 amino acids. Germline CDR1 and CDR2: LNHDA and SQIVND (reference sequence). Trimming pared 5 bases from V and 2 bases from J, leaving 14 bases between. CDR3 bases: TGTGCCAGTAGTTCCATCGGGGAGGCCACAGATACGCAGTATTTT. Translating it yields CASSSIGEATDTQYF.

The DNA of the CDR3 is TGTGCCAGCAGTGTGTCCGGCAGGGGGCTTAAGGAGCAGTTCTTC. It encodes CASSVSGRGLKEQFF. The chain links TRBV28 to TRBJ2-1; 8 bases align to TRBD1. This CDR3 comprises 15 residues. The V and J ends lost 5 bases and 10 bases, in that order; junction bases with no gene match: 13. Germline values: CDR1 MDHEN, CDR2 SYDVKM. Based on the CDR3 plus reference TRBV28 and TRBJ2-1, the full variable domain is DVKVTQSSRYLVKRTGEKVFLECVQDMDHENMFWYRQDPGLGLRLIYFSYDVKMKEKGDIPEGYSVSREKKERFSLILESASTNQTSMYLCASSVSGRGLKEQFFGPGTRLTVL.

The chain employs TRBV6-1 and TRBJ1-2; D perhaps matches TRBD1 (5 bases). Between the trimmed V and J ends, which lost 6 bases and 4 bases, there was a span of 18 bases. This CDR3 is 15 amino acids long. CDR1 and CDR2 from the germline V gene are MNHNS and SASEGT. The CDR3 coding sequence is TGTGCCAGCAGAGTCGAAATTCGGGGCCCCTATGGCTACACCTTC. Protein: CASRVEIRGPYGYTF.

CDR3 in amino acids: CASSPPSGGQYNEQFF. CDR3 DNA: TGTGCCAGCTCACCACCGTCGGGCGGGCAGTACAATGAGCAGTTCTTC. The chain employs TRBV18 and TRBJ2-1; D perhaps matches TRBD2 (5 bases). Germline values: CDR1 KGHSH, CDR2 LQKENI. Deletions cut 0 bases from V and 4 bases from J, with 13 bases between. The CDR3 covers 16 residues.

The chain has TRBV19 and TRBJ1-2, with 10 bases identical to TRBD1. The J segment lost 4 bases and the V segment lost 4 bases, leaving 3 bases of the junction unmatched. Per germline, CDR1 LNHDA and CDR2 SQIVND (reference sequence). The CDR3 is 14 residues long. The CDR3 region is CASSRQGASYGYTF. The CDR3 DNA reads TGTGCCAGTAGTAGACAGGGGGCGTCCTATGGCTACACCTTC.

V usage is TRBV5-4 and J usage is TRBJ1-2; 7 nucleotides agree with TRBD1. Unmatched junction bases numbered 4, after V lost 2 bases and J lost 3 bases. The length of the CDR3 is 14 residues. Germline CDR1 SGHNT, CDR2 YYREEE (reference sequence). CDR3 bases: TGTGCCAGCAGCTTACGACAGGGCGACTATGGCTACACCTTC. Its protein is CASSLRQGDYGYTF.

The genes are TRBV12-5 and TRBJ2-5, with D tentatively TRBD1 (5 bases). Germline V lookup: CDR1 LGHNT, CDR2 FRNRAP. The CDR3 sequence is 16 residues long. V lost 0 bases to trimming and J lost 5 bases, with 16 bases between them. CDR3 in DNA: TGTGCTAGTGGTTTGGTAATAGGCCAGGGAAGGGAGACCCAGTACTTC. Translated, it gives CASGLVIGQGRETQYF.

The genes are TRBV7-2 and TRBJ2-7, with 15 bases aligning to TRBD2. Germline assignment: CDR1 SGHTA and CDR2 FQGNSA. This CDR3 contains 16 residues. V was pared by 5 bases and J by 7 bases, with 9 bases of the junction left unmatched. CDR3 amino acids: CASSVGLAGGVLEQYF. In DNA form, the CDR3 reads TGTGCCAGCAGCGTCGGACTAGCGGGAGGGGTCCTGGAGCAGTACTTC.

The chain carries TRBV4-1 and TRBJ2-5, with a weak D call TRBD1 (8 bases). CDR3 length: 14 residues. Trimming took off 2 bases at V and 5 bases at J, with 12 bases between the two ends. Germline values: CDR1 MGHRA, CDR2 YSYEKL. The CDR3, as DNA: TGCGCCAGCAGCCAACCACAGGGGGGGGAGACCCAGTACTTC. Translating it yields CASSQPQGGETQYF.

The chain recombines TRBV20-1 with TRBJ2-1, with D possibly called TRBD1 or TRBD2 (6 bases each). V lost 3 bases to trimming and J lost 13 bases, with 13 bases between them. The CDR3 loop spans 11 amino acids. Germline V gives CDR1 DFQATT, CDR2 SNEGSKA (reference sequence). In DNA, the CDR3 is TGCAGTGCTAGTAGGGGGGAGGACCAGTTCTTC. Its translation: CSASRGEDQFF.

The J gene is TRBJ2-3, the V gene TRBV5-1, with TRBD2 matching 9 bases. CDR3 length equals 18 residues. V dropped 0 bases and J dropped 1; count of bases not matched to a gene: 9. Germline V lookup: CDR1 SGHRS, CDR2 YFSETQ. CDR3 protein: CASSLGLSGRYGTDTQYF. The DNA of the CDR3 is TGCGCCAGCAGCTTGGGGCTCAGCGGGAGGTATGGCACAGATACGCAGTATTTT. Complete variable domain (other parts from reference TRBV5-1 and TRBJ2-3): KAGVTQTPRYLIKTRGQQVTLSCSPISGHRSVSWYQQTPGQGLQFLFEYFSETQRNKGNFPGRFSGRQFSNSRSEMNVSTLELGDSALYLCASSLGLSGRYGTDTQYFGPGTRLTVL.

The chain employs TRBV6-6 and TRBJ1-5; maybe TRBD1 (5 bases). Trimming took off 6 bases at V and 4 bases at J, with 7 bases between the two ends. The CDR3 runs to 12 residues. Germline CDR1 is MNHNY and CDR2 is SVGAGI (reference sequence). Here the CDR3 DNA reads TGTGCCAGCAGGGGGCCAAATCAGCCCCAGCATTTT. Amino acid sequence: CASRGPNQPQHF.

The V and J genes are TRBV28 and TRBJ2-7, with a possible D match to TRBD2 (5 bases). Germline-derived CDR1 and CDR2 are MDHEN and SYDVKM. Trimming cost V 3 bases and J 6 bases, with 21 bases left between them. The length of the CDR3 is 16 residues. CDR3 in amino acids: CASSLPAAAPYGEQYF. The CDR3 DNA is TGTGCCAGCAGTTTGCCCGCAGCGGCGCCCTACGGCGAGCAGTACTTC.

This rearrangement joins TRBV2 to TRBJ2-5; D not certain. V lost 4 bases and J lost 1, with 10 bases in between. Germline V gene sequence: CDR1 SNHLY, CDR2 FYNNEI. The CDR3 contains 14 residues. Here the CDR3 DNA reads TGTGCCAGCAGTGTGAGCAGCAGCCAAGAGACCCAGTACTTC. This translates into CASSVSSSQETQYF.

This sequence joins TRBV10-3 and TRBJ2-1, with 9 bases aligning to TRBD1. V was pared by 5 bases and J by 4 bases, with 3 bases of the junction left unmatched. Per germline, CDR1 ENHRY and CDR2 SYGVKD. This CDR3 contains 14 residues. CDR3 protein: CAISRTGEYNEQFF. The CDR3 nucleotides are TGTGCCATCAGTCGGACAGGGGAATACAATGAGCAGTTCTTC.

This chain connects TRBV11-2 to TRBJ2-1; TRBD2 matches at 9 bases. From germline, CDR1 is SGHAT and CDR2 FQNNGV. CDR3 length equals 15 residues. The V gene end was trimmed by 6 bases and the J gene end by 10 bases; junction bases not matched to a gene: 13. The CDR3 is CASSLRGRAQGEQFF. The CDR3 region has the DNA TGTGCCAGCAGTCTTCGCGGGAGGGCCCAGGGGGAGCAGTTCTTC.

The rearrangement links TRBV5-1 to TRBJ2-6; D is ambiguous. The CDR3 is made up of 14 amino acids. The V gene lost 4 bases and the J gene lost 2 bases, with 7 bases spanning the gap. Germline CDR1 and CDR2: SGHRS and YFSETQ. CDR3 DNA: TGCGCCAGCAGCCTCTTACCTGGGGCCAACGTCCTGACTTTC. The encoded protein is CASSLLPGANVLTF.

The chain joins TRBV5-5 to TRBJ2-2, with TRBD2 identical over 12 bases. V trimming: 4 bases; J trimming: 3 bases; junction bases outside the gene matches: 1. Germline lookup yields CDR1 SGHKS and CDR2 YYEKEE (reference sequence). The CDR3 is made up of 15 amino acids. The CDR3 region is CASSRTSGDTGELFF. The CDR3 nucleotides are TGTGCCAGCAGCCGGACTAGCGGGGACACCGGGGAGCTGTTTTTT.